Listed below are T cell receptor beta chains from one sample, sequenced in a study of blood T cells in healthy people across ages. Each CDR3 protein is one row after TCRdb ran MiXCR on the 5' RACE reads. The repertoire holds more than 800,000 distinct CDR3 sequences, with more than 40% as singletons. Source material: blood. These receptors all come from a woman aged 55-70 years in good health. CDR3s include the opening cysteine and the closing phenylalanine or tryptophan.

TRBV11-2	TRBJ1-1	CASSLVRVGREVNTEAFF
TRBV9	TRBJ2-3	CASSRGRTGIWSTDTQYF
TRBV20-1	.	CSASPPGLAGDEQYF
TRBV24-1	TRBJ2-2	CATSDFATGELFF
TRBV7-2	TRBJ2-7	CASSPSIGILRAYEQYF
TRBV27	TRBJ1-1	CASSFREGTEAFF
TRBV11-2	TRBJ2-5	CASSPGTGGDQYF
TRBV27	TRBJ1-2	CASARQANYGYTF
TRBV7-7	TRBJ2-1	CASSTSGSDNEQFF
TRBV10-3	TRBJ2-1	CAISESSGVYNEQFF
TRBV5-5	TRBJ2-7	CASSLRSQNYEQYF
TRBV15	TRBJ2-5	CATSRQQGTLQETQYF
TRBV20-1	TRBJ2-7	CSARRTENYEQYF
TRBV29-1	TRBJ1-1	CSVEPHGRRDTEAFF
TRBV7-8	TRBJ2-5	CASTAYQETQYF
TRBV20-1	TRBJ1-2	CSASPLETATIYGYTF
TRBV29-1	TRBJ2-5	CSCRTPRETQYF
TRBV24-1	TRBJ1-2	CATSDSQGYGYTF
TRBV6-1	TRBJ1-1	CASSPTDTEAFF
TRBV2	TRBJ2-7	CASDGPRDRNSYEQYF
TRBV7-8	TRBJ2-1	CASSSGLAREQFF
TRBV7-9	TRBJ2-7	CASSLSQGRTSNSYEQYF
TRBV10-2	TRBJ2-7	CASRTSGRAYEQYF
TRBV7-8	TRBJ2-7	CASSERDRVGLASYEQYF
TRBV9	TRBJ2-3	CASSQRQQSTDTQYF
TRBV6-5	TRBJ2-3	CASSKGGTQYF
TRBV5-1	TRBJ2-1	CASSSGGRGRNNEQFF
TRBV6-1	TRBJ2-1	CASSERAGTRDEQFF
TRBV7-9	TRBJ2-5	CAATSGNCEQYF
TRBV20-1	TRBJ2-5	CSARGDREETQYF
TRBV12-3/TRBV12-4	TRBJ2-1	CASTLAGLNNEQFF
TRBV6-2/TRBV6-3	.	CASSCLGYEQYF
TRBV12-3/TRBV12-4	TRBJ1-1	CASSLTNTEAFF
TRBV20-1	TRBJ2-1	CSAKGTSGSNNEQFF
TRBV27	TRBJ2-1	CASSIRTGLNEQFF
TRBV7-3	TRBJ2-3	CASSKMRGGTDTQYF
TRBV9	TRBJ2-7	CASSVGSAISYEQYF
TRBV15	TRBJ2-1	CATSNLAVEQFF